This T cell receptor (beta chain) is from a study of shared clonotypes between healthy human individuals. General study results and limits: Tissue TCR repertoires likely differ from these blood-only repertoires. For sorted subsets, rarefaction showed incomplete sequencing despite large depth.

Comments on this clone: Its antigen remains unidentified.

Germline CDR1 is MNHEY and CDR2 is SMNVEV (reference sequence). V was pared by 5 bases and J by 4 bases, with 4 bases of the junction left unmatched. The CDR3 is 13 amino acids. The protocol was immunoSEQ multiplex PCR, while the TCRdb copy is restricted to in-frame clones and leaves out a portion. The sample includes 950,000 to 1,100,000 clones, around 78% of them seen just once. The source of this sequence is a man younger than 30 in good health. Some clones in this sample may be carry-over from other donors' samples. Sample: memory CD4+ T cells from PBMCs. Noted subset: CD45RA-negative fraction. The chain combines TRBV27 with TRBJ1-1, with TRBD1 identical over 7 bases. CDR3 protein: CASSRDSPTEAFF. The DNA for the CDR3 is TGTGCCAGCAGTCGGGACAGCCCCACTGAAGCTTTCTTT.